These 32 T cell receptor beta chains share one sample of origin, sequenced in a study of blood T cell repertoires in COVID-19. Some clones are missing from TCRdb's copy, which holds only in-frame ones; the method was immunoSEQ multiplex PCR. The data hold approximately 260,000 clones, with roughly 84% observed a single time. Sequenced sample: peripheral blood. These receptors were taken from a human donor in a cohort sampled during active COVID-19.

This chain uses TRBV5-4 with TRBJ2-7, with 8 bases that match TRBD1. Germline lookup yields CDR1 SGHNT and CDR2 YYREEE (reference sequence). Germline trimming cut 0 bases from V and 6 bases from J; bases unmatched to any gene: 5. The CDR3 has 14 residues. CDR3 loop: CASSLVRGPTEQYF. Written as DNA, the CDR3 is TGTGCCAGCAGCTTGGTCAGGGGGCCTACCGAGCAGTACTTC. Combining the CDR3 with reference TRBV5-4 and TRBJ2-7 gives the whole variable domain ETGVTQSPTHLIKTRGQQVTLRCSSQSGHNTVSWYQQALGQGPQFIFQYYREEENGRGNFPPRFSGLQFPNYSSELNVNALELDDSALYLCASSLVRGPTEQYFGPGTRLTVT.

The rearrangement uses TRBV5-1 and TRBJ2-1, with 12 bases identical to TRBD2. The germline gives CDR1 SGHRS, CDR2 YFSETQ. Trimming took 4 bases from V and 10 from J; bases not matched to a gene: 9. The CDR3 has 15 amino acids. CDR3 loop: CASSGRTSGVSEQFF. The CDR3 region has the DNA TGCGCCAGCAGCGGGAGGACTAGCGGGGTTTCGGAGCAGTTCTTC.

The chain couples TRBV18 to TRBJ1-1; 8 bases line up with TRBD1. This CDR3 is 17 amino acids long. Trimming at V came to 2 bases and at J to 1 base, leaving 9 bases not matched to a gene. The germline V gene has CDR1 KGHSH and CDR2 LQKENI. CDR3 sequence: CASSPGAGGGKNTEAFF. In DNA form, the CDR3 reads TGTGCCAGCTCACCAGGGGCAGGGGGCGGAAAGAACACTGAAGCTTTCTTT.

V is TRBV7-8 and J is TRBJ2-7; D might be TRBD2 (6 bases). Germline CDR1 is SGHVS and CDR2 is FQNEAQ. Trimming pared 5 bases from V and 6 bases from J, leaving 14 bases between. This CDR3 has 13 residues. As DNA, the CDR3 is TGTGCCAGCAGCAGACTAGAGGGAAGCGAGCAGTACTTC. Translated: CASSRLEGSEQYF.

The rearrangement links TRBV3-1 (or the pseudogene TRBV3-2) to TRBJ2-1; a possible D gene is TRBD1 (5 bases). Germline V gene data show CDR1 as LGHDT and CDR2 as YNNKEL (reference sequence). The CDR3 has 16 amino acids. The V end was cut by 4 bases, the J end by 0 bases, with 13 bases between. The CDR3 nucleotides are TGTGCCAGCAGCCTATACACAGGTATCTCCTACAATGAGCAGTTCTTC. Translation gives CASSLYTGISYNEQFF.

This rearrangement joins TRBV6-5 to TRBJ2-7, with 7 nucleotides matching TRBD1. The CDR3 sequence is 16 residues long. Germline V gene lookup returns CDR1 MNHEY and CDR2 SVGAGI. Trimming took 3 bases from V and 2 from J; bases not matched to a gene: 10. The chain's CDR3 is CASSYTHLGTAYEQYF. In DNA form, the CDR3 reads TGTGCCAGCAGTTATACACACCTTGGGACAGCCTACGAGCAGTACTTC.

The rearrangement joins TRBV7-2 to TRBJ2-1; D is unresolved. Germline-derived CDR1 and CDR2 are SGHTA and FQGNSA. Trimming removed 7 bases at V and 1 base at J, with 8 bases between. CDR3 size: 13 residues. The CDR3 here is CASKLPSYNEQFF. The CDR3 bases are TGTGCCAGCAAACTACCTTCCTACAATGAGCAGTTCTTC. Full variable domain (rest looked up from reference TRBV7-2 and TRBJ2-1): GAGVSQSPSNKVTEKGKDVELRCDPISGHTALYWYRQSLGQGLEFLIYFQGNSAPDKSGLPSDRFSAERTGGSVSTLTIQRTQQEDSAVYLCASKLPSYNEQFFGPGTRLTVL.

The chain recombines TRBV19 with TRBJ1-5; 9 bases fit TRBD1. The CDR3 has 17 residues. The germline CDR1 and CDR2 sequences are LNHDA and SQIVND (reference sequence). The ends lost 5 bases at V and 2 bases at J; junction bases unmatched: 10. The CDR3 here is CASSGGQGKSGNQPQHF. The CDR3 nucleotides are TGTGCCAGTAGTGGTGGACAGGGGAAGTCTGGCAATCAGCCCCAGCATTTT.

The J gene is TRBJ2-2, the V gene TRBV28; D is unclear. The germline V gene encodes CDR1 MDHEN and CDR2 SYDVKM. Trimming pared 9 bases from V and 2 bases from J, leaving 19 bases between. The CDR3 length is 16 residues. CDR3 sequence reads: CASSSDSLINTGELFF. Here the CDR3 DNA reads TGTGCCAGTTCCTCAGATTCCTTGATTAACACCGGGGAGCTGTTTTTT.

The genes are TRBV5-1 and TRBJ1-2; 7 nucleotides match TRBD1. The trim removed 4 bases at V and 1 base at J, leaving 4 bases unmatched. From germline, CDR1 is SGHRS and CDR2 YFSETQ. The CDR3 is 14 residues long. The CDR3 is CASSPGGINYGYTF. CDR3 coding DNA: TGCGCCAGCAGCCCAGGGGGAATTAACTATGGCTACACCTTC. Looking up the rest from reference TRBV5-1 and TRBJ1-2 gives the full variable domain: KAGVTQTPRYLIKTRGQQVTLSCSPISGHRSVSWYQQTPGQGLQFLFEYFSETQRNKGNFPGRFSGRQFSNSRSEMNVSTLELGDSALYLCASSPGGINYGYTFGSGTRLTVV.

The genes are TRBV5-1 and TRBJ2-7, with 12 bases matching TRBD1. Germline V gives CDR1 SGHRS, CDR2 YFSETQ. The CDR3 contains 19 residues. V lost 4 bases to trimming and J lost 3 bases; unmatched junction nucleotides: 17. DNA for the CDR3: TGCGCCAGCAGCCCGGGGGACAGGGGGCGATTCCTCCCTATCTACGAGCAGTACTTC. Its translation is CASSPGDRGRFLPIYEQYF. Together with reference TRBV5-1 and TRBJ2-7, the CDR3 gives the full variable domain: KAGVTQTPRYLIKTRGQQVTLSCSPISGHRSVSWYQQTPGQGLQFLFEYFSETQRNKGNFPGRFSGRQFSNSRSEMNVSTLELGDSALYLCASSPGDRGRFLPIYEQYFGPGTRLTVT.

The chain is built from TRBV19 and TRBJ1-5; 9 bases fit TRBD1. Trimming cost V 4 bases and J 1 base; bases outside gene matches: 17. Germline loops: CDR1 LNHDA, CDR2 SQIVND (reference sequence). The CDR3 contains 20 residues. Here the CDR3 DNA reads TGTGCCAGTAGTAACGAAACTCCGGGACAGGGAAGGTTGAGCAATCAGCCCCAGCATTTT. Translation gives CASSNETPGQGRLSNQPQHF.

This clone was seen only a few times. The chain has TRBV13 and TRBJ1-5; 7 bases fit TRBD1. The V segment lost 5 bases and the J segment 2 bases; nucleotides outside the gene matches: 9. CDR3 length: 16 residues. Germline CDR1 PRHDT, CDR2 FYEKMQ (reference sequence). CDR3 in DNA: TGTGCCAGCAGCCTCCGACAGGGCAGGGGCAATCAGCCCCAGCATTTT. Amino acid sequence: CASSLRQGRGNQPQHF.

The gene calls are TRBV3-1 (or the pseudogene TRBV3-2) and TRBJ2-1; D possibly corresponds to TRBD2 (6 bases). V lost 0 bases to trimming and J lost 10 bases, with 13 bases between them. The CDR3 runs to 14 residues. CDR1 and CDR2 (germline): LGHDT, YNNKEL (reference sequence). The CDR3 spells CASSQDPGGVEQFF. For the CDR3, the DNA is TGTGCCAGCAGCCAAGACCCCGGCGGGGTAGAGCAGTTCTTC.

The rearrangement joins TRBV4-2 to TRBJ2-1; maybe TRBD2 (6 bases). V was pared by 1 base and J by 7 bases, with 8 bases between. Per germline, CDR1 LGHNA and CDR2 YNFKEQ. The CDR3 extends over 13 amino acids. CDR3 region: CASSQVGGNEQFF. CDR3 coding DNA: TGTGCCAGCAGCCAAGTGGGGGGAAATGAGCAGTTCTTC.

This sequence joins TRBV19 and TRBJ2-2; D is perhaps TRBD2 (5 bases). The germline CDR1 and CDR2 sequences are LNHDA and SQIVND (reference sequence). This CDR3 is built from 16 residues. The V end was cut by 3 bases, the J end by 5 bases, with 16 bases between. The CDR3 region has the DNA TGTGCCAGTAGTATTACGGCGCGACCGGGAACCGGGGAGCTGTTTTTT. This codes for CASSITARPGTGELFF.

This clone was seen a handful of times. The chain couples TRBV13 to TRBJ2-7, with TRBD2 identical over 9 bases. This CDR3 is 13 amino acids long. The germline V gene encodes CDR1 PRHDT and CDR2 FYEKMQ (reference sequence). With V trimmed by 7 bases and J by 2 bases, 3 bases remained unmatched. The CDR3, as DNA: TGTGCCAGCACCAGCGGGAGGACCTACGAGCAGTACTTC. Its translation: CASTSGRTYEQYF. Full variable domain (outside the CDR3, taken from reference TRBV13 and TRBJ2-7): AAGVIQSPRHLIKEKRETATLKCYPIPRHDTVYWYQQGPGQDPQFLISFYEKMQSDKGSIPDRFSAQQFSDYHSELNMSSLELGDSALYFCASTSGRTYEQYFGPGTRLTVT.

The V gene is TRBV5-1, the J gene TRBJ1-5; perhaps TRBD1 as D (5 bases). Germline assignment: CDR1 SGHRS and CDR2 YFSETQ. Trimming stripped 4 bases from V and 4 bases from J, with 15 bases between. The CDR3 spans 15 residues. CDR3: CASSPGTGNNQPQHF. The CDR3 DNA sequence: TGCGCCAGCAGCCCTGGCACAGGCAATAATCAGCCCCAGCATTTT.

The chain's CDR3 is CASRKYNVGQGSEKLFF. The CDR3 DNA sequence: TGTGCCAGCAGAAAATATAATGTGGGACAGGGATCCGAAAAACTGTTTTTT. The chain couples TRBV27 to TRBJ1-4; 9 bases line up with TRBD1. The CDR3 spans 17 residues. V lost 6 bases, J lost 8 bases, and 16 bases stayed unmatched. Germline V CDR1 and CDR2: MNHEY, SMNVEV (reference sequence). Full variable domain (outside the CDR3, taken from reference TRBV27 and TRBJ1-4): EAQVTQNPRYLITVTGKKLTVTCSQNMNHEYMSWYRQDPGLGLRQIYYSMNVEVTDKGDVPEGYKVSRKEKRNFPLILESPSPNQTSLYFCASRKYNVGQGSEKLFFGSGTQLSVL.

The chain links TRBV6-2 or TRBV6-3 to TRBJ1-5; no firm D call. The V end was cut by 4 bases, the J end by 2 bases, with 12 bases between. The CDR3 totals 15 residues. The germline gives CDR1 MNHEY, CDR2 SVGEGT. This CDR3 reads CASSFGSRGNQPQHF. For the CDR3, the DNA is TGTGCCAGCAGTTTCGGTAGCCGGGGCAATCAGCCCCAGCATTTT.

The rearrangement uses TRBV6-5 and TRBJ1-1; possible D gene TRBD1, 6 bases. Germline V gives CDR1 MNHEY, CDR2 SVGAGI. Trimming left V 6 bases short and J 0 bases short, with 14 bases between. The length of the CDR3 is 15 residues. The DNA of the CDR3 is TGTGCCAGCAGGGACACAGGGAAGTTGAACACTGAAGCTTTCTTT. This codes for CASRDTGKLNTEAFF.

The sample holds one count of this clone. This CDR3 reads CASSLETGRNEKLFF. The CDR3 bases are TGCGCCAGCAGCTTGGAGACAGGGAGGAACGAAAAACTGTTTTTT. This chain joins TRBV5-1 and TRBJ1-4; 7 bases align to TRBD1. Germline V lookup: CDR1 SGHRS, CDR2 YFSETQ. The CDR3 is made up of 15 amino acids. Unmatched junction bases numbered 7, after V lost 0 bases and J lost 8 bases. The whole variable domain, remainder taken from reference TRBV5-1 and TRBJ1-4, is KAGVTQTPRYLIKTRGQQVTLSCSPISGHRSVSWYQQTPGQGLQFLFEYFSETQRNKGNFPGRFSGRQFSNSRSEMNVSTLELGDSALYLCASSLETGRNEKLFFGSGTQLSVL.

The chain couples TRBV3-1 (or the pseudogene TRBV3-2) to TRBJ2-1; TRBD1 matches 7 bases. Losses at the gene ends were 0 bases for V and 5 bases for J; bases not matched to a gene: 10. CDR1 and CDR2 from the germline V gene are LGHDT and YNNKEL (reference sequence). This CDR3 has 17 amino acids. Here the CDR3 reads CASSQDPRTGRNNEQFF. For the CDR3, the DNA is TGTGCCAGCAGCCAAGATCCCAGGACAGGAAGAAACAATGAGCAGTTCTTC.

The V call is TRBV11-2, the J call TRBJ2-1; D possibly corresponds to TRBD2 (6 bases). Germline V gene lookup returns CDR1 SGHAT and CDR2 FQNNGV. V shed 2 bases and J shed 7 bases, with 9 bases lying between them. The CDR3 length is 13 residues. CDR3 nucleotides: TGTGCCAGCAGCTTAACAGGAGGGAATGAGCAGTTCTTC. Its translation is CASSLTGGNEQFF.

In this sample, this clone turned up many times. The J gene is TRBJ1-2, the V gene TRBV5-6; D gene ambiguous. Per the germline V gene, CDR1 is SGHDT and CDR2 is YYEEEE. This CDR3 has 12 residues. Trimming removed 4 bases at V and 8 bases at J, with 12 bases between. This chain's CDR3 is CASSEALRGYTF. The DNA for the CDR3 is TGTGCCAGCAGCGAAGCGCTTAGGGGCTACACCTTC.

This clone appeared once. V and J are TRBV5-4 and TRBJ1-1; 11 positions agree with TRBD1. Germline V gene sequence: CDR1 SGHNT, CDR2 YYREEE (reference sequence). The V gene end was trimmed by 5 bases and the J gene end by 4 bases; junction bases not matched to a gene: 4. The CDR3 sequence is 14 residues long. CDR3 DNA: TGTGCCAGCAGTCCTGGGACAGGGGGCACTGAAGCTTTCTTT. This gives the protein CASSPGTGGTEAFF.

The V call is TRBV6-6, the J call TRBJ1-6; TRBD1 agrees at 7 bases. From germline, CDR1 is MNHNY and CDR2 SVGAGI (reference sequence). The V gene end was trimmed by 5 bases and the J gene end by 10 bases; junction bases not matched to a gene: 5. The CDR3 has 13 residues. The DNA of the CDR3 is TGTGCCAGCAGTACAGGGGAAAGATCACCCCTCCACTTT. It translates to CASSTGERSPLHF.

This chain joins TRBV5-1 and TRBJ1-4; D unclear. Germline CDR1 and CDR2: SGHRS and YFSETQ. Trimming shortened V by 3 bases and J by 6 bases, and 12 bases separated the two germline ends. The length of the CDR3 is 14 residues. The CDR3 is CASSSLGRDEKLFF. The CDR3 DNA follows: TGCGCCAGCAGCTCGCTGGGGAGGGATGAAAAACTGTTTTTT.

The chain carries TRBV29-1 and TRBJ2-7; TRBD1 might be the D (5 bases). Germline values: CDR1 SQVTM, CDR2 ANQGSEA. V was shortened by 1 base and J by 7 bases, with 17 bases between the two germline ends. The CDR3 runs to 14 residues. The CDR3 DNA reads TGCAGCGTTGAAGTACTGGGCAGGGTCGTAGAGCAGTACTTC. The encoded protein is CSVEVLGRVVEQYF.

The chain recombines TRBV15 with TRBJ2-3; TRBD2 agrees at 16 bases. Germline-derived CDR1 and CDR2 are LNHNV and YYDKDF (reference sequence). V was pared by 9 bases and J by 2 bases, with 8 bases of the junction left unmatched. The CDR3 sequence is 17 residues long. The CDR3 sequence is CATRGTSGRVLTDTQYF. The CDR3 DNA sequence: TGTGCCACTCGGGGGACTAGCGGGAGGGTGCTCACAGATACGCAGTATTTT.

The V call is TRBV18, the J call TRBJ1-1; no definite D call. The germline CDR1 and CDR2 sequences are KGHSH and LQKENI. The CDR3 spans 11 residues. Trimming removed 6 bases at V and 0 bases at J, with 2 bases between. Here the CDR3 DNA reads TGTGCCAGCTCCATGAACACTGAAGCTTTCTTT. This encodes CASSMNTEAFF. Complete variable domain (other parts from reference TRBV18 and TRBJ1-1): NAGVMQNPRHLVRRRGQEARLRCSPMKGHSHVYWYRQLPEEGLKFMVYLQKENIIDESGMPKERFSAEFPKEGPSILRIQQVVRGDSAAYFCASSMNTEAFFGQGTRLTVV.

This clone was counted a few times. The V and J genes are TRBV5-1 and TRBJ1-2; D is possibly TRBD1 (6 bases). Germline V CDR1 and CDR2: SGHRS, YFSETQ. The V end lost 4 bases, the J end lost 6 bases, and 19 bases lay between the germline ends. The CDR3 is 15 amino acids. As DNA, the CDR3 is TGCGCCAGCAGCGCCTACACCACAGGGAGGGATGGCTACACCTTC. Its protein is CASSAYTTGRDGYTF. The whole variable domain, filled in from reference TRBV5-1 and TRBJ1-2, reads KAGVTQTPRYLIKTRGQQVTLSCSPISGHRSVSWYQQTPGQGLQFLFEYFSETQRNKGNFPGRFSGRQFSNSRSEMNVSTLELGDSALYLCASSAYTTGRDGYTFGSGTRLTVV.